The clone carrying this T cell receptor (beta chain) was found a few times. Its target is unknown. TCR alpha and TCR beta cDNA libraries with sample barcodes and UMIs came from 5'RACE using constant-segment primers. TCRdb processed the 5' RACE reads anew with MiXCR; each CDR3 protein has one entry. The data hold 120,000 or so distinct CDR3 sequences, with 15% to 20% observed a single time. This entry belongs to a study of T-cell memory formation after mild COVID-19. General study points: Contracting CD4+ clones sat mainly in CM and EM; CD8+ in EMRA. Detection of some responders pre-infection suggested pre-existing cross-reactive memory T cells participated.

CDR3 size: 14 residues. The ends were cut back, 4 bases at V and 0 bases at J, with 9 bases in the middle. CDR1 and CDR2 from the germline V gene are LGHNA and YSLEER. The clonotype originates from a man between 18 and 35 years old who had mild COVID-19 (a few samples of this study predate the infection). Cell type and time point are not known. Sequenced material: PBMCs or a T cell subset sorted from them (not recorded which). The chain links TRBV4-3 to TRBJ1-2; TRBD1 might be the D (5 bases). CDR3 loop: CASSRTGANYGYTF. CDR3 coding DNA: TGCGCCAGCAGCCGTACAGGAGCTAACTATGGCTACACCTTC.